This T cell receptor (beta chain) is drawn from a study of spatial heterogeneity in lung cancer. This clonotype was seen only a few times. Indicated time point: sample taken at primary tumor resection. Tumor, nontumor lung or frozen PBMC supplied whole RNA, sequenced without sorting. CDR1 is MNHEY and CDR2 is SVGEGT in the germline V gene. This CDR3 is built from 16 residues. Trimming took 2 bases from V and 4 from J; bases not matched to a gene: 7. TCRdb re-derived calls from the 5' RACE reads in MiXCR, one entry per CDR3 protein. The repertoire holds tens of thousands of distinct CDR3 sequences, with around 10% as singletons.

Sequenced here: PBMCs, sampled at surgery. The TCR sequence derives from a male donor with early-stage non-small cell lung cancer. This sequence joins TRBV6-2 or TRBV6-3 and TRBJ1-5; TRBD1 aligns across 8 bases. The CDR3 region is CASSYPSYRGNQPQHF. The CDR3 DNA follows: TGTGCCAGCAGTTACCCGTCCTACAGGGGGAATCAGCCCCAGCATTTT.